Given below is one T cell receptor (beta chain) in context. Its antigen target is currently unknown. No base quality values were provided; no much bigger clone lies one nucleotide off. TCR CDR3 regions were amplified from genomic DNA by multiplex PCR using the deep immunoSEQ assay. Genomic DNA extracted from each cell subset was distributed evenly over all wells of several immunoSEQ 96-well plates, and each plate served as one replicate. Each replicate PCR for sorted subsets received roughly 200 ng genomic DNA, equal to some 32,000 T cell genomes. The purified libraries were quantified using a Qubit 3.0 fluorometer, sized with a Bioanalyzer 2100, and then quantified again using the KAPA Library Quantification kit. A separate single-read 150-cycle Illumina NextSeq 550 flow cell was used to sequence each immunoSEQ 96-well plate. Per the original workflow: Because only junctional sequences without quality scores were contained in the immunoSEQ output, filtering matching that applied to full-length reads could not be performed. To assign V/J genes and CDR3, sequences were annotated against IMGT germline references using PyIR, a Python wrapper for IgBLAST v1.9. Reads with weak V/J assignments (E-value above 1e-6), missing CDR3, stop codons, out-of-frame junctions, or ambiguous translated residues were removed. A V3J clonotype was defined by an identical inferred V gene, J gene, and CDR3 amino acid sequence. Percentage overlap between repertoires was calculated by dividing the number of shared unique clonotypes by the size of the smaller repertoire. RTK rarefaction, the Chao1 estimator, and Recon v2.1 estimates of unobserved clonotypes were used to assess repertoire richness. OLGA was used to compute generation probabilities for all TCRbeta clonotypes that the gDNA method yielded from a few donors. TCRdb took this table from immuneACCESS and kept in-frame rearrangements with V and J called. Such tables lack part of the clones; where checked against another copy, unresolved V genes explain under half of the gap, and the rest is unexplained. The DNA was the basis for D and trimming; V, J and clone size are from that table. Here the sample has under 2,500,000 clones; approximately 96% occur a single time. The top ten clones comprise roughly 0.13% of the sample.

The CDR3 has 15 amino acids, counting the end cysteine and phenylalanine. CDR3 DNA only is kept here, 45 bases in frame from base 1. Via the germline V gene (reference sequence), CDR1 is SEHNR and CDR2 FQNEAQ. V trim: 5 bases; J trim: 2 bases; unmatched bases: 7. The donors were healthy, HIV-negative adults who had no recently reported acute infections or vaccinations. All donors were Caucasian adults living in Nashville, Tennessee, USA. CD4+ T cells were enriched by magnetic negative selection, after which naive cells were positively selected on CD45RA and the negative fraction was taken as the memory subset. After blood collection by leukapheresis, PBMCs were isolated using Ficoll-Histopaque density gradient centrifugation and then cryopreserved in the vapor phase of liquid nitrogen. Analytical flow cytometry was used to check the purity and quantity of every magnetically sorted T cell population. Genomic DNA was isolated from every sorted fraction and measured by UV absorbance on a Nanodrop 2000c.

This sample was included in a study of shared clonotypes between healthy human individuals (dated by TCRdb to the early 2020s). At the level of the whole study: A couple of women and three men aged 18 to 49 years were included in the cohort. For each donor, CD4 naive and CD4 memory were each run on three plates, CD8 naive on two plates, and CD8 memory on one plate. The study deeply sequenced blood TCR repertoires of about 5 healthy adults to estimate repertoire size and the extent of clonotype sharing between individuals. To increase sequencing depth and limit assay-specific biases, TCR repertoire library preparation and sequencing were carried out by different laboratories using diverse techniques. Leukapheresis yielded between about 0.94 and 8.9 billion PBMCs per donor. Broader findings and caveats from the paper: Based on pairwise subsampling, the degree of clonotype sharing among donors was expected to be affected by sequencing depth. Even with the large sequencing depth, rarefaction of the sorted-subset datasets indicated that sequencing was incomplete. Higher generation probabilities were observed for clonotypes shared by all four sorted-subset donors than for non-shared clonotypes. The small number of donors limited the genetic and exposure-history diversity represented. Sharing across a few donors was observed for roughly 5% of naive CD4, less than 4% of naive CD8, roughly 2.3% of memory CD4, and about 0.4% of memory CD8 clonotypes. Naive subsets generally had larger estimated clonotype richness than memory subsets did. Sampling was limited to blood, and TCR repertoires in tissue likely differ from TCR repertoires in blood.

Recombination connected TRBV7-9 to TRBJ2-7; 9 bases in the middle match TRBD1. The TCR comes from a man aged 18-30 years in good health. Material: naive CD4+ T cells sorted from blood. The cell subset or site label of this sample denotes: CD45RA+ positively selected. The CDR3 protein is CASSQGTGRTYEQYF. In nucleotide form, the sequence is TGTGCCAGCAGCCAAGGGACAGGGAGAACCTACGAGCAGTACTTC.